The entry that follows covers one TCR beta chain sequence. The antigen remains undetermined. Random hexamers primed reverse transcription of about 0.45 to 1 ug RNA. TCRdb used MiXCR to reprocess the immunoSEQ multiplex PCR reads, holding one entry per CDR3 protein. The profile shows 190,000 or so distinct CDR3 sequences, over 90% of them singletons. The V end lost 4 bases, the J end lost 7 bases, and 5 bases lay between the germline ends. The CDR3 is made up of 10 amino acids. Germline values: CDR1 SQVTM, CDR2 ANQGSEA. CD8+ and CD4+ T cells circulating in blood were sequenced for TCR beta. The multiple sclerosis controls consisted of treatment-naive patients with relapsing-remitting disease, either stable or active. TEMRA cells were FACS-enriched, with CD8+ and CD4+ T cells isolated negatively. This sample is part of a study of CD8 T cells in Susac syndrome. Study-wide points: The authors acknowledged that their TCR sequencing and HLA analysis involved a relatively small number of individuals.

This chain links TRBV29-1 with TRBJ1-5; D gene unclear. The source is a human donor with multiple sclerosis. Sequences were obtained from CD4+ T cells from PBMCs. The CDR3 protein is CSVVGQPQHF. CDR3 nucleotide sequence: TGCAGCGTTGTAGGGCAGCCCCAGCATTTT.